This record looks at one TCR beta chain sequence and its context. This record belongs to a study of OX40 agonist ivuxolimab in advanced cancers. Method: immunoSEQ multiplex PCR; TCRdb's copy keeps in-frame clones and lacks some. This table has 25,000 to 35,000 clones, roughly nine tenths appearing once. The clonotype was recovered from an adult with an advanced solid tumor such as melanoma, head and neck, liver or kidney cancer. The sequenced sample was CD4+ or CD8+ T cells sorted from blood, obtained in a trial of the OX40 agonist ivuxolimab.

The CDR3 DNA reads as TGTGCCAGCAGTGAAATTGGGACTAGCGGGAGCTACGAGCAGTACTTC. As protein: CASSEIGTSGSYEQYF. The chain has TRBV2 and TRBJ2-7, with TRBD2 matching over 14 bases. Germline assignment: CDR1 SNHLY and CDR2 FYNNEI. Unmatched junction bases numbered 3, after V lost 2 bases and J lost 3 bases. The CDR3 is 16 amino acids.